These 23 T cell receptor beta chains were sequenced from one sample in a study of PD-L1 blockade in urothelial cancer (dated by TCRdb to 2015 to 2018). The sample's time point label, decoded: pretreatment peripheral blood. Libraries came from the immunoSEQ multiplex PCR assay. Not all clones reach the TCRdb copy of this immuneACCESS table, which keeps in-frame sequences only. Checked studies attribute under half of the gap to unresolved V genes and leave the rest unexplained. This sample gives tens of thousands of clones in total; roughly four fifths of them show up just once. The ten largest make up approximately 3.7% of the sample. Sample: PBMCs, taken around atezolizumab (anti-PD-L1) treatment. These receptors were taken from a man aged 65 to 85 with urothelial cancer.

CDR3 region: CASSLMEAGELFF. In DNA form, the CDR3 reads TGTGCCAGCAGTTTAATGGAGGCCGGGGAGCTGTTTTTT. This chain uses TRBV28 with TRBJ2-2; D is possibly TRBD2 (5 bases). The CDR3 runs to 13 residues. Trimming pared 2 bases from V and 6 bases from J, leaving 7 bases between. The germline V gene encodes CDR1 MDHEN and CDR2 SYDVKM.

The rearrangement links TRBV19 to TRBJ2-7; D is perhaps TRBD1 (6 bases). V lost 4 bases to trimming and J lost 0 bases, with 10 bases between them. CDR1 is LNHDA, CDR2 SQIVND, per germline (reference sequence). This CDR3 has 14 residues. Here the CDR3 reads CASSRQVSSYEQYF. Written as DNA, the CDR3 is TGTGCCAGTAGTAGACAGGTTAGCTCCTACGAGCAGTACTTC.

The gene calls are TRBV6-1 and TRBJ2-6; D gene ambiguous. This CDR3 is 13 amino acids long. The ends were cut back, 10 bases at V and 0 bases at J, with 7 bases in the middle. The germline V gene has CDR1 MNHNS and CDR2 SASEGT. CDR3 nucleotide sequence: TGTGCCACCGAGAGCTCTGGGGCCAACGTCCTGACTTTC. Translating gives CATESSGANVLTF.

This clone was detected only a few times. The V call is TRBV11-3, the J call TRBJ1-1; TRBD1 matches at 9 bases. V lost 5 bases to trimming and J lost 7 bases; unmatched junction nucleotides: 11. CDR1 SGHNT and CDR2 YENEEA come from the germline V gene. There are 15 residues in the CDR3. CDR3 DNA: TGTGCCAGCAGCCCGACTTACAGGGGGCGAAGTGAAGCTTTCTTT. Encoded protein: CASSPTYRGRSEAFF.

V gene TRBV5-6 combines with J gene TRBJ1-1; unclear D gene. Germline V gives CDR1 SGHDT, CDR2 YYEEEE. The germline V and J ends were trimmed by 4 bases and 1 base, with 11 bases remaining between them. The CDR3 has 14 amino acids. This CDR3 is CASSPTSRNTEAFF. In DNA, the CDR3 is TGTGCCAGCAGCCCTACCTCAAGGAACACTGAAGCTTTCTTT.

V gene TRBV5-4 combines with J gene TRBJ2-7, with TRBD2 matching over 11 bases. CDR1 and CDR2 from the germline V gene are SGHNT and YYREEE (reference sequence). The junction had 3 bases not matched to a gene; V was cut back by 1 base and J by 6 bases. The CDR3 totals 14 residues. The CDR3 nucleotides read TGTGCCAGCAGCTTGACTAGCGGGAGTATCGAGCAGTACTTC. Its protein is CASSLTSGSIEQYF.

The V gene is TRBV27, the J gene TRBJ1-3; no clear D. The V end was cut by 5 bases, the J end by 4 bases, with 9 bases between. In germline, CDR1 is MNHEY, CDR2 SMNVEV (reference sequence). The CDR3 has 13 residues. In DNA, the CDR3 is TGTGCCAGCAGTCCCCACGCGGGAAACACCATATATTTT. Amino acids: CASSPHAGNTIYF.

This chain connects TRBV7-3 to TRBJ2-1; TRBD1 agrees at 9 bases. This CDR3 region has 16 residues. In germline, CDR1 is SGHTA, CDR2 FQGTGA. Trimming removed 5 bases from V and 8 bases from J; junction bases left unmatched: 13. The CDR3 DNA sequence: TGTGCCAGCAGCCCCCGAATGACAGGGGGAATCGATGAGCAGTTCTTC. Its translation: CASSPRMTGGIDEQFF.

On this clone itself: Its ends do not fully match the called genes, so a read error is possible. The CDR3 sequence: CASSQATGWGNTIYF. The CDR3 DNA follows: TGCGCCAGCAGCCAAGCCACAGGGTGGGGAAACACCATATATTTT. V is TRBV7-9 and J is TRBJ1-3, with TRBD1 as a possible D gene (6 bases). CDR3 length: 15 amino acids. The V gene's germline CDR1 is SEHNR and CDR2 FQNEAQ (reference sequence). The full variable domain, its missing parts supplied by reference TRBV7-9 and TRBJ1-3, is DTGVSQNPRHKITKRGQNVTFRCDPISEHNRLYWYRQTLGQGPEFLTYFQNEAQLEKSRLLSDRFSAERPKGSFSTLEIQRTEQGDSAMYLCASSQATGWGNTIYFGEGSWLTVV.

The gene calls are TRBV25-1 and TRBJ2-3; D may be TRBD2 (7 bases). Trimming pared 11 bases from V and 5 bases from J, leaving 20 bases between. The CDR3 sequence is 14 residues long. Germline lookup yields CDR1 MGHDK and CDR2 SYGVNS. The CDR3 nucleotides are TGTGCCCTAACCGAGGGGGGGATGATAGATACGCAGTATTTT. Amino acids: CALTEGGMIDTQYF.

This clone was counted a few times. CDR3 nucleotides: TGTGCCAGCAGACCTTTGATGGGGGCTGGGGGCTACACCTTC. Amino acid sequence: CASRPLMGAGGYTF. The J gene is TRBJ1-2, the V gene TRBV7-6; TRBD1 is a possible D gene (6 bases). The ends were cut back, 6 bases at V and 8 bases at J, with 19 bases in the middle. The V gene's germline CDR1 is SGHVS and CDR2 FNYEAQ. The CDR3 is 14 residues long.

The V and J genes are TRBV4-2 and TRBJ2-1, with no clear D. CDR1 and CDR2 (germline): LGHNA, YNFKEQ. V lost 6 bases and J 7 bases, leaving 13 bases between the germline ends. The length of the CDR3 is 13 residues. The CDR3 DNA sequence: TGTGCCAGCAGTGCCGGAGTGGGTAATGAGCAGTTCTTC. Translated, it gives CASSAGVGNEQFF.

The chain combines TRBV5-6 with TRBJ2-1; TRBD2 matches 9 bases. The CDR3 consists of 16 residues. With 1 base clipped from V and 2 bases from J, the junction kept 4 bases outside the gene matches. Germline loops: CDR1 SGHDT, CDR2 YYEEEE. The CDR3 region is CASSLIAGEAYNEQFF. DNA for the CDR3: TGTGCCAGCAGCTTGATAGCGGGGGAGGCCTACAATGAGCAGTTCTTC.

The rearrangement joins TRBV7-2 to TRBJ2-7; 7 nucleotides match TRBD1. CDR3 size: 15 residues. CDR1 and CDR2 (germline): SGHTA, FQGNSA. The V gene end was trimmed by 1 base and the J gene end by 2 bases; junction bases not matched to a gene: 5. CDR3 protein: CASSLVGGAAYEQYF. CDR3 sequence (DNA): TGTGCCAGCAGCTTAGTAGGGGGCGCGGCCTACGAGCAGTACTTC. Combining the CDR3 with reference TRBV7-2 and TRBJ2-7 gives the whole variable domain GAGVSQSPSNKVTEKGKDVELRCDPISGHTALYWYRQSLGQGLEFLIYFQGNSAPDKSGLPSDRFSAERTGGSVSTLTIQRTQQEDSAVYLCASSLVGGAAYEQYFGPGTRLTVT.

The J gene is TRBJ1-2, the V gene TRBV14; 10 nucleotides align to TRBD1. The V gene's germline CDR1 is SGHDN and CDR2 FVKESK. The CDR3 extends over 14 amino acids. V shed 3 bases, J shed 7 bases, and the junction held 5 bases outside the gene matches. In DNA, the CDR3 is TGTGCCAGCAGCCAGACAGGGGGCGTGTTTGGCTACACCTTC. Its protein is CASSQTGGVFGYTF.

V and J are TRBV7-6 and TRBJ2-5; TRBD2 matches at 8 bases. Losses at the gene ends were 0 bases for V and 3 bases for J; bases not matched to a gene: 9. CDR1 is SGHVS, CDR2 FNYEAQ, per germline. The CDR3 runs 17 residues. CDR3 nucleotide sequence: TGTGCCAGCAGCTTAGCCGGCGGGGGGAGCGTTAAAGAGACCCAGTACTTC. It translates to CASSLAGGGSVKETQYF.

V usage is TRBV7-2 and J usage is TRBJ2-3; TRBD2 aligns across 7 bases. Losses at the gene ends were 5 bases for V and 1 base for J; bases not matched to a gene: 9. There are 16 residues in the CDR3. Germline V lookup: CDR1 SGHTA, CDR2 FQGNSA. CDR3 in DNA: TGTGCCAGCAGCCCAGGTACCCGGGGGGGCACAGATACGCAGTATTTT. Translation gives CASSPGTRGGTDTQYF.

The chain recombines TRBV19 with TRBJ1-2, with D possibly being TRBD1 (6 bases). V lost 1 base, J lost 7 bases, and 10 bases lay in between. This CDR3 has 13 amino acids. Germline CDR1 LNHDA, CDR2 SQIVND (reference sequence). CDR3: CASSIVGQSGYTF. The CDR3 DNA sequence: TGTGCCAGTAGTATAGTCGGACAGAGTGGCTACACCTTC.

This rearrangement joins TRBV18 to TRBJ2-3; 8 bases line up with TRBD2. The ends lost 1 base at V and 5 bases at J; junction bases unmatched: 5. The germline CDR1 and CDR2 sequences are KGHSH and LQKENI. The CDR3 runs 15 residues. CDR3 loop: CASSPRPRGGDTQYF. The CDR3, as DNA: TGTGCCAGCTCACCACGCCCCCGGGGGGGAGATACGCAGTATTTT. Full variable domain (outside the CDR3, taken from reference TRBV18 and TRBJ2-3): NAGVMQNPRHLVRRRGQEARLRCSPMKGHSHVYWYRQLPEEGLKFMVYLQKENIIDESGMPKERFSAEFPKEGPSILRIQQVVRGDSAAYFCASSPRPRGGDTQYFGPGTRLTVL.

CDR3 region: CASSGGNQPQHF. DNA of the CDR3: TGTGCCAGCAGCGGGGGCAATCAGCCCCAGCATTTT. The gene calls are TRBV6-6 and TRBJ1-5; the D is unclear. Germline V gene lookup returns CDR1 MNHNY and CDR2 SVGAGI (reference sequence). This CDR3 has 12 amino acids. V was cut by 6 bases and J by 2 bases, with 5 bases left in between.

This clone showed up just a few times. This chain uses TRBV7-9 with TRBJ1-1; D perhaps matches TRBD1 (6 bases). Germline V gives CDR1 SEHNR, CDR2 FQNEAQ (reference sequence). CDR3 length equals 13 residues. V was pared by 5 bases and J by 7 bases, with 14 bases between. CDR3 region: CASSLTGTNEAFF. In DNA, the CDR3 is TGTGCCAGCAGCCTTACAGGGACGAATGAAGCTTTCTTT.

The chain combines TRBV7-2 with TRBJ2-7, with TRBD2 as a possible D gene (5 bases). In germline, CDR1 is SGHTA, CDR2 FQGNSA. The CDR3 sequence is 15 residues long. V shed 5 bases and J shed 0 bases, with 14 bases lying between them. The CDR3 DNA reads TGTGCCAGCAGCGGCACTACGGGGAGCTCCTACGAGCAGTACTTC. This sequence encodes CASSGTTGSSYEQYF.

This chain joins TRBV5-4 and TRBJ1-2; 9 bases line up with TRBD1. In germline, CDR1 is SGHNT, CDR2 YYREEE (reference sequence). J gave up 8 bases and V 5 bases, and 13 bases lay outside the gene matches. The CDR3 is 15 residues long. The CDR3 sequence is CASRGDREVWGGYTF. The CDR3 bases are TGTGCCAGCAGGGGGGACAGGGAAGTCTGGGGAGGCTACACCTTC. Variable domain in full (rest from reference TRBV5-4 and TRBJ1-2): ETGVTQSPTHLIKTRGQQVTLRCSSQSGHNTVSWYQQALGQGPQFIFQYYREEENGRGNFPPRFSGLQFPNYSSELNVNALELDDSALYLCASRGDREVWGGYTFGSGTRLTVV.